This section outlines one T cell receptor (beta chain) sequence together with its context. Its antigen is unknown. The data stem from a study of shared clonotypes between healthy human individuals. Study outcomes and limitations: Lower generation probabilities were found for non-shared clonotypes than for those shared by all four donors. Generally, naive subsets came out with larger estimated richness than memory subsets.

V gave up 3 bases and J gave up 6 bases, with 18 bases separating them. This CDR3 comprises 15 residues. CDR1 PRHDT and CDR2 FYEKMQ come from the germline V gene (reference sequence). The assay was carried out at the deep level. The table came from immunoSEQ multiplex PCR; TCRdb's copy has only in-frame clones and leaves some out. The top ten clones hold about 0.25% of a sample with hundreds of thousands of clones, approximately 97% of them seen once. Terminally differentiated effector memory CD45RA+ cells were excluded from the naive CD8 cells, which were CD45RO-negative and positively selected for CCR7. Donors, without exception, were Caucasian adults residing in Nashville, Tennessee.

The source material was naive CD8+ T cells sorted from blood. The TCR comes from a man aged 25-45 years in good health. V and J are TRBV13 and TRBJ2-7; D call uncertain. The CDR3: CASSFGKLAATEQYF. As DNA, the CDR3 is TGTGCCAGCAGCTTCGGAAAATTGGCGGCGACCGAGCAGTACTTC. The full variable domain, its missing parts supplied by reference TRBV13 and TRBJ2-7, is AAGVIQSPRHLIKEKRETATLKCYPIPRHDTVYWYQQGPGQDPQFLISFYEKMQSDKGSIPDRFSAQQFSDYHSELNMSSLELGDSALYFCASSFGKLAATEQYFGPGTRLTVT.